This T cell receptor beta chain appears in the sequencing data of a study of technical replicates of blood from several donors. This table comes from immunoSEQ multiplex PCR, and its TCRdb copy is limited to in-frame clones, with some not included. The table shows tens of thousands of clones, with around 94% occurring only once. The CDR3 sequence is 11 residues long. Germline V gives CDR1 DFQATT, CDR2 SNEGSKA (reference sequence). V dropped 3 bases and J dropped 6 bases, with 6 bases sitting between them. The rearrangement links TRBV20-1 to TRBJ2-1, with D unresolved. The TCR originated in a human donor in good health. Sequenced material: T cells isolated from PBMCs. The CDR3 sequence is CSASPSNEQFF. The CDR3 region has the DNA TGCAGTGCTAGTCCCTCCAATGAGCAGTTCTTC.